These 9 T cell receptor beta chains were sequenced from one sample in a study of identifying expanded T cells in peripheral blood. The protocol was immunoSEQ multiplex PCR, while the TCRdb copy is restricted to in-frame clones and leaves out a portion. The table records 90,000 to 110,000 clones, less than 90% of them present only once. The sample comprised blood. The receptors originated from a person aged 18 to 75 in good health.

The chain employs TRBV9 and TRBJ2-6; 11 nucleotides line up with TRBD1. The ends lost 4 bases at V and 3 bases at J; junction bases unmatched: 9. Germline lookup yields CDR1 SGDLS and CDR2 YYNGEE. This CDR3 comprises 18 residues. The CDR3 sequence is CASSPEGQGVDGANVLTF. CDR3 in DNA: TGTGCCAGCAGCCCCGAGGGACAGGGGGTTGATGGGGCCAACGTCCTGACTTTC.

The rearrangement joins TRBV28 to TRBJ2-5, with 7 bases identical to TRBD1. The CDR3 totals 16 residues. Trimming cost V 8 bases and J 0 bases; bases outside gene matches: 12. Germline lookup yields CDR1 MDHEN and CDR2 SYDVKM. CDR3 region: CASGKPGTAYQETQYF. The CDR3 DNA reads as TGTGCCAGCGGCAAACCAGGGACAGCCTACCAAGAGACCCAGTACTTC.

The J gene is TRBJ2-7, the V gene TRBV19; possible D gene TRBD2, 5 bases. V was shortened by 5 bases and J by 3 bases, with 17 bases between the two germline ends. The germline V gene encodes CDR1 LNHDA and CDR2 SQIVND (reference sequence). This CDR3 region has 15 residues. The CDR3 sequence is CASSSPGSANYEQYF. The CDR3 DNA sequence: TGTGCCAGTAGTTCCCCGGGTAGCGCAAACTACGAGCAGTACTTC. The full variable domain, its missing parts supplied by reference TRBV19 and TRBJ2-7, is DGGITQSPKYLFRKEGQNVTLSCEQNLNHDAMYWYRQDPGQGLRLIYYSQIVNDFQKGDIAEGYSVSREKKESFPLTVTSAQKNPTAFYLCASSSPGSANYEQYFGPGTRLTVT.

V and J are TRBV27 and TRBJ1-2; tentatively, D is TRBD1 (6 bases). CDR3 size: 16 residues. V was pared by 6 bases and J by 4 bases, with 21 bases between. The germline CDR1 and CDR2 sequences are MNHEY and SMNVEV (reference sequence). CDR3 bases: TGTGCCAGCAGCAGACAGGTTCCGAGAGTGGGCTATGGCTACACCTTC. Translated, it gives CASSRQVPRVGYGYTF.

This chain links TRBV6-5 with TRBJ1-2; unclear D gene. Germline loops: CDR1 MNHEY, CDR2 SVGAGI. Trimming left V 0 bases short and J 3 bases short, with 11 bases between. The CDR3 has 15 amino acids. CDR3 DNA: TGTGCCAGCAGTTACTCTGTGGGTGGATACTATGGCTACACCTTC. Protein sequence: CASSYSVGGYYGYTF.

As DNA, the CDR3 is TGTGCCAGCAGTCCTCGCAAACTAGCGGGGTACACAGATACGCAGTATTTT. This sequence encodes CASSPRKLAGYTDTQYF. This sequence joins TRBV27 and TRBJ2-3; TRBD2 matches at 10 bases. The ends lost 5 bases at V and 2 bases at J; junction bases unmatched: 10. The CDR3 spans 17 residues. Germline CDR1 and CDR2: MNHEY and SMNVEV (reference sequence).

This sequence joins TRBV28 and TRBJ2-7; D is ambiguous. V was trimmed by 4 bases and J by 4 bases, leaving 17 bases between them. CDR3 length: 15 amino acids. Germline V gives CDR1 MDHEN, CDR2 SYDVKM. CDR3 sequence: CASSSGPPERYEQYF. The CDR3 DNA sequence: TGTGCCAGCAGTTCCGGGCCCCCAGAACGTTACGAGCAGTACTTC.

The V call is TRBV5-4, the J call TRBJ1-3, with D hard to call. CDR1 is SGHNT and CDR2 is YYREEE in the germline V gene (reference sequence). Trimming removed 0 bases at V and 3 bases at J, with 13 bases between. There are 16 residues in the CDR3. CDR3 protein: CASSLDGAGGGNTIYF. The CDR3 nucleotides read TGTGCCAGCAGCTTGGACGGCGCTGGAGGTGGAAACACCATATATTTT. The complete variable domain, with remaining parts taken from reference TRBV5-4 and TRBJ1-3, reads ETGVTQSPTHLIKTRGQQVTLRCSSQSGHNTVSWYQQALGQGPQFIFQYYREEENGRGNFPPRFSGLQFPNYSSELNVNALELDDSALYLCASSLDGAGGGNTIYFGEGSWLTVV.

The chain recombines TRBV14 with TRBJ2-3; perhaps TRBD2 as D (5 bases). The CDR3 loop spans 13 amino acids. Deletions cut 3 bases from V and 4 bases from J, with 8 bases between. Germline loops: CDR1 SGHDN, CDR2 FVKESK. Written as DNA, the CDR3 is TGTGCCAGCAGCCATCGAGGGTCAGATACGCAGTATTTT. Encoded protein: CASSHRGSDTQYF.